This section outlines one TCR beta chain sequence together with its context. Its antigen remains unidentified. The same CDR3 can be traced to other DNA sequences in this sample. The data are from a study of graft-versus-host responses after intestinal transplantation. Study-level background: After anti-thymocyte globulin induction, recipients took tacrolimus and steroids for three to four years. Study observations and caveats: Patients with graft-donor T cell macrochimerism had high graft-versus-host to host-versus-graft clonal ratios in allografts. Recipient marrow harbored GvH clones, some of which surfaced first in ileum or blood. Peak GvH clone levels in circulation were associated with early post-transplant HvG declines.

The ends were cut back, 5 bases at V and 3 bases at J, with 14 bases in the middle. The CDR3 has 14 residues. CDR1 and CDR2 from the germline V gene are LGHNA and YNFKEQ. Data came from immunoSEQ multiplex PCR; TCRdb stores just in-frame clones and leaves some out. The sample records about 5,000 clones, 72% being singletons. The TCR comes from a human patient who received an intestinal transplant, so some T cells may come from the graft donor. The gene calls are TRBV4-2 and TRBJ2-7, with a tentative D call TRBD1 (5 bases). The specimen comprised PBMCs, sampled 510 to 550 days after intestinal transplant. This CDR3 is CASSLRGADYEQYF. As DNA, the CDR3 is TGTGCCAGCAGCTTAAGGGGCGCAGACTACGAGCAGTACTTC.